Each of the 15 T cell receptor beta chains below was sequenced from the same sample in a study of PD-L1 blockade in urothelial cancer. Time point defined: pretreatment peripheral blood. Data came from immunoSEQ multiplex PCR; TCRdb stores just in-frame clones and leaves some out. Among about 86,000 clones, under 90% were seen once, and the ten largest hold around 14%. The sequencing here drew on PBMCs, taken around atezolizumab (anti-PD-L1) treatment. The receptor source for this set is a man aged 55-75 years with urothelial cancer.

This clone was seen only a few times. The rearrangement uses TRBV30 and TRBJ2-5; TRBD1 might be the D (5 bases). CDR1 is GTSNPN, CDR2 SVGIG, per germline (reference sequence). V lost 2 bases and J 4 bases, leaving 11 bases between the germline ends. The CDR3 has 13 amino acids. As DNA, the CDR3 is TGTGCCTGGAGTATGGGGCAGGGAGAGACCCAGTACTTC. Translating gives CAWSMGQGETQYF.

The V and J genes are TRBV7-8 and TRBJ2-1, with D possibly TRBD2 on 5 matching bases. The CDR3 extends over 14 amino acids. V lost 0 bases and J lost 10, with 13 bases in between. CDR1 is SGHVS, CDR2 FQNEAQ, per germline. This chain's CDR3 is CASSLAQDGGEQFF. The CDR3 bases are TGTGCCAGCAGCTTAGCCCAGGACGGAGGAGAGCAGTTCTTC.

DNA for the CDR3: TGTGCCAGCAGCTTAGTGAGGGCTACCTACAATGAGCAGTTCTTC. Protein: CASSLVRATYNEQFF. The chain carries TRBV7-9 and TRBJ2-1, with D maybe TRBD2 (5 bases). CDR3 length: 15 residues. V was clipped by 1 base and J by 2 bases, with 9 bases between them. The V gene's germline CDR1 is SEHNR and CDR2 FQNEAQ (reference sequence).

This clone was seen only once. The chain links TRBV15 to TRBJ2-5; 7 bases are a match to TRBD2. The CDR3 runs 18 residues. Germline CDR1 LNHNV, CDR2 YYDKDF (reference sequence). With V trimmed by 4 bases and J by 0 bases, 14 bases remained unmatched. CDR3 residues: CATSNTLRRGSNQETQYF. The DNA for the CDR3 is TGTGCCACCAGCAATACGCTCCGGCGGGGGAGCAACCAAGAGACCCAGTACTTC.

The J gene is TRBJ2-2, the V gene TRBV29-1, with 7 bases matching TRBD1. The CDR3 spans 14 residues. V lost 7 bases to trimming and J lost 3 bases; unmatched junction nucleotides: 8. Germline V lookup: CDR1 SQVTM, CDR2 ANQGSEA. CDR3 protein: CSGKGQSDTGELFF. CDR3 coding DNA: TGCAGCGGTAAGGGACAGTCGGACACCGGGGAGCTGTTTTTT.

The rearrangement links TRBV11-3 to TRBJ2-7, with D perhaps TRBD1 (6 bases). Germline V gene data show CDR1 as SGHNT and CDR2 as YENEEA. This CDR3 is 12 amino acids long. Trimming left V 6 bases short and J 4 bases short, with 10 bases between. The CDR3 here is CASRTGSYEQYF. CDR3 sequence (DNA): TGTGCCAGCAGAACAGGGAGTTACGAGCAGTACTTC. Filled out from reference TRBV11-3 and TRBJ2-7, the complete variable domain reads EAGVVQSPRYKIIEKKQPVAFWCNPISGHNTLYWYLQNLGQGPELLIRYENEEAVDDSQLPKDRFSAERLKGVDSTLKIQPAELGDSAVYLCASRTGSYEQYFGPGTRLTVT.

The V gene is TRBV30, the J gene TRBJ2-3; TRBD1 matches at 7 bases. V was clipped by 3 bases and J by 4 bases; unmatched bases: 7. CDR1 GTSNPN and CDR2 SVGIG come from the germline V gene (reference sequence). The CDR3 extends over 14 amino acids. The CDR3, as DNA: TGTGCCTGGAGAGAGACAGGGAGCCCAGATACGCAGTATTTT. The encoded protein is CAWRETGSPDTQYF.

The chain recombines TRBV11-3 with TRBJ1-1, with 9 nucleotides matching TRBD1. CDR1 is SGHNT, CDR2 YENEEA, per germline. V lost 5 bases to trimming and J lost 2 bases; unmatched junction nucleotides: 3. The CDR3 length is 14 residues. CDR3 sequence (DNA): TGTGCCAGCAGCAAACAGGGGGCCAACACTGAAGCTTTCTTT. Its translation is CASSKQGANTEAFF.

This clone has a handful of counts. The chain couples TRBV19 to TRBJ1-2, with a tentative D call TRBD1 (6 bases). CDR3 length: 11 amino acids. Trimming pared 11 bases from V and 6 bases from J, leaving 13 bases between. Germline CDR1 reads LNHDA; CDR2 reads SQIVND (reference sequence). The CDR3 is CAATGHDGYTF. CDR3 sequence (DNA): TGTGCCGCTACAGGGCACGATGGCTACACCTTC.

J is TRBJ2-2 and V is TRBV11-1, with 7 bases lining up with TRBD1. J was trimmed by 1 base and V by 5 bases; bases with no gene match: 4. This CDR3 has 15 residues. CDR1 is SGHAT and CDR2 is FQDESV in the germline V gene (reference sequence). Here the CDR3 DNA reads TGTGCCAGCAGCACCCGGACAGGGAACACCGGGGAGCTGTTTTTT. Encoded protein: CASSTRTGNTGELFF.

The V call is TRBV18, the J call TRBJ2-3; 9 bases are a match to TRBD2. V lost 2 bases and J lost 6; bases outside the gene matches: 9. The V gene's germline CDR1 is KGHSH and CDR2 LQKENI. The CDR3 is made up of 16 amino acids. CDR3 region: CASSPGEAGGGDTQYF. CDR3 nucleotides: TGTGCCAGCTCACCAGGAGAAGCGGGGGGAGGCGATACGCAGTATTTT.

The chain uses TRBV5-1 and TRBJ2-1, with D possibly being TRBD2 (6 bases). V was clipped by 5 bases and J by 6 bases, with 15 bases between them. The CDR3 consists of 14 residues. Germline lookup yields CDR1 SGHRS and CDR2 YFSETQ. The CDR3 nucleotides are TGCGCCAGCAGAAAAAGCGGGCTTGGCAATGAGCAGTTCTTC. Translation gives CASRKSGLGNEQFF.

The chain combines TRBV11-3 with TRBJ2-1; TRBD2 aligns across 8 bases. V shed 5 bases and J 8 bases; nucleotides not matched to a gene: 11. The CDR3 consists of 15 residues. Per the germline V gene, CDR1 is SGHNT and CDR2 is YENEEA. In DNA form, the CDR3 reads TGTGCCAGCAGCGCCTCCGGGGGGGCCTTCTATGAGCAGTTCTTC. This codes for CASSASGGAFYEQFF.

J is TRBJ2-7 and V is TRBV11-2; TRBD1 matches at 8 bases. The CDR3 loop spans 13 amino acids. Germline lookup yields CDR1 SGHAT and CDR2 FQNNGV. After removal of 2 bases from V and 6 bases from J, the junction contained 3 bases not matched to a gene. The CDR3: CASSLLGQGEQYF. The DNA of the CDR3 is TGTGCCAGCAGCTTACTAGGACAGGGCGAGCAGTACTTC.

This clone came up a few times. V usage is TRBV15 and J usage is TRBJ2-5; 11 bases are a match to TRBD2. The CDR3 has 16 residues. V lost 3 bases to trimming and J lost 4 bases; unmatched junction nucleotides: 7. Germline V CDR1 and CDR2: LNHNV, YYDKDF (reference sequence). CDR3 amino acids: CATSSPTSGALETQYF. As DNA, the CDR3 is TGTGCCACCAGCAGCCCGACTAGCGGGGCTCTAGAGACCCAGTACTTC.